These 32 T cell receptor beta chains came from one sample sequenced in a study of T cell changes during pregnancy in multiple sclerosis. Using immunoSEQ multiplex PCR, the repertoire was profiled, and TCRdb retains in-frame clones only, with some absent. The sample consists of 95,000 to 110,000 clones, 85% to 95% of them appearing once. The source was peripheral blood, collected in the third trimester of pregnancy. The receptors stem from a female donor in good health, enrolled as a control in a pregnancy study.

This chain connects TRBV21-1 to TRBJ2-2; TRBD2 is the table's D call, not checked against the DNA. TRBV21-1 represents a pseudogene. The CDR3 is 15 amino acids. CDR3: CAEGTGGPYTGELFF. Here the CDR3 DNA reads TGTGCCGAAGGGACGGGGGGGCCGTACACCGGGGAGCTGTTTTTT.

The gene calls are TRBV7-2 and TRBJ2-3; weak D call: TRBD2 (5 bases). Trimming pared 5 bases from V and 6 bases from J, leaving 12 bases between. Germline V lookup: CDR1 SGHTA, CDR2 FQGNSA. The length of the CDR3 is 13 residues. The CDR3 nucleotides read TGTGCCAGCAGCCCCGCCAGGAGGGATACGCAGTATTTT. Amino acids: CASSPARRDTQYF.

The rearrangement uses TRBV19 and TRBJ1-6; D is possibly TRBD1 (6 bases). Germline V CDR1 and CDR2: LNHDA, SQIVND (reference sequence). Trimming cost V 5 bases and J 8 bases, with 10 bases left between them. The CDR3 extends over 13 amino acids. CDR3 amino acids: CASSHKGDSPLHF. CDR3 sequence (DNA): TGTGCCAGTAGTCACAAGGGGGATTCACCCCTCCACTTT. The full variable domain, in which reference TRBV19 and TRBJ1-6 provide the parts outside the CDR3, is DGGITQSPKYLFRKEGQNVTLSCEQNLNHDAMYWYRQDPGQGLRLIYYSQIVNDFQKGDIAEGYSVSREKKESFPLTVTSAQKNPTAFYLCASSHKGDSPLHFGNGTRLTVT.

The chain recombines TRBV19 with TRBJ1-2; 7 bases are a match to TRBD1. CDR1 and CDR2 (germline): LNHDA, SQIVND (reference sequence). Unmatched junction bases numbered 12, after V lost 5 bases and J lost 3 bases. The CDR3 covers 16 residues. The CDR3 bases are TGTGCCAGTAGTCCGATGACAGGGTTGGGGGACTATGGCTACACCTTC. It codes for CASSPMTGLGDYGYTF.

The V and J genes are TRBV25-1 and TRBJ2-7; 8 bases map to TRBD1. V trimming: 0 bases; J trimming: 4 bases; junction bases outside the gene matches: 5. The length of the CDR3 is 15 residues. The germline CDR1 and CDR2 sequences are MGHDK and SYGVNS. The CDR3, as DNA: TGTGCCAGCAGTGAATACGGGCAGGGGGCATACGAGCAGTACTTC. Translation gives CASSEYGQGAYEQYF.

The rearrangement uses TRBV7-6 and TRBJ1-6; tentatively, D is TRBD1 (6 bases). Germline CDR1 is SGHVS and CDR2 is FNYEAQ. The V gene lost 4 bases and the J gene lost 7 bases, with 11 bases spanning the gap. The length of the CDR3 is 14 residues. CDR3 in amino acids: CASSWGGLNSPLHF. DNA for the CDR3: TGTGCCAGCAGCTGGGGGGGGCTCAATTCACCCCTCCACTTT.

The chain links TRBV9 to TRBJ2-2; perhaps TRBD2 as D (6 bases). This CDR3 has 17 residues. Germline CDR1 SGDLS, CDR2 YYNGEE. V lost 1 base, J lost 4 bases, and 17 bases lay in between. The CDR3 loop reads CASSVLGLSAGTGELFF. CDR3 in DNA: TGTGCCAGCAGCGTACTGGGACTTAGCGCGGGCACCGGGGAGCTGTTTTTT. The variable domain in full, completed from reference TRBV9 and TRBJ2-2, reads DSGVTQTPKHLITATGQRVTLRCSPRSGDLSVYWYQQSLDQGLQFLIQYYNGEERAKGNILERFSAQQFPDLHSELNLSSLELGDSALYFCASSVLGLSAGTGELFFGEGSRLTVL.

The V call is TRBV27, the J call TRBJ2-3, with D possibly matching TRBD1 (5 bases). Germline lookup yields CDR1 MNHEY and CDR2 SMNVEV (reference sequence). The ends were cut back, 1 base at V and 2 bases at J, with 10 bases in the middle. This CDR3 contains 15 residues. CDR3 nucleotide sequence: TGTGCCAGCAGTTTATGGCAGGGTTCCACAGATACGCAGTATTTT. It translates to CASSLWQGSTDTQYF.

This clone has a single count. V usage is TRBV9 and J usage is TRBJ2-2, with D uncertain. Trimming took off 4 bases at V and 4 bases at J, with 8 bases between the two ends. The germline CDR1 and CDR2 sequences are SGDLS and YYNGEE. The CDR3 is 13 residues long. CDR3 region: CASSLSTTGELFF. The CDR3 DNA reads TGTGCCAGCAGCTTGAGTACCACCGGGGAGCTGTTTTTT.

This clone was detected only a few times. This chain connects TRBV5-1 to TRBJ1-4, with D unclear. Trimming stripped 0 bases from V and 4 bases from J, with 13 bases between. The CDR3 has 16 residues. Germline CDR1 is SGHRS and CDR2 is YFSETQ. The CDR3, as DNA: TGCGCCAGCAGCTTGGGGACTTCCCTGGGTAATGAAAAACTGTTTTTT. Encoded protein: CASSLGTSLGNEKLFF.

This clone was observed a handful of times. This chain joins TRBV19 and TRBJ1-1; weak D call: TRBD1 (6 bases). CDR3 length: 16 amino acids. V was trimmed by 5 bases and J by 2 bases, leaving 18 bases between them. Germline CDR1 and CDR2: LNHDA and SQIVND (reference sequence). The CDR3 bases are TGTGCCAGTAGTTCCTGGTTAGGGGGAAGAAACACTGAAGCTTTCTTT. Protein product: CASSSWLGGRNTEAFF.

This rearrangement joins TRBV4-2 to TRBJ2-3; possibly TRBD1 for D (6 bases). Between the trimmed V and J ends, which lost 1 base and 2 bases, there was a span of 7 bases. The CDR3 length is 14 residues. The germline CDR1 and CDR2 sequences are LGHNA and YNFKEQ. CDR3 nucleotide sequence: TGTGCCAGCAGCCAAGGGACAGTCACAGATACGCAGTATTTT. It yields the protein CASSQGTVTDTQYF.

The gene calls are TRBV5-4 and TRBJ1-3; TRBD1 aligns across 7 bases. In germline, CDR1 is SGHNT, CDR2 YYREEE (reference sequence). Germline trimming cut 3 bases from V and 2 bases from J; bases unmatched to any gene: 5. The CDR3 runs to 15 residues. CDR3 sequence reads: CASSWGDRAGNTIYF. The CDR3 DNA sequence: TGTGCCAGCAGCTGGGGTGACAGGGCTGGAAACACCATATATTTT.

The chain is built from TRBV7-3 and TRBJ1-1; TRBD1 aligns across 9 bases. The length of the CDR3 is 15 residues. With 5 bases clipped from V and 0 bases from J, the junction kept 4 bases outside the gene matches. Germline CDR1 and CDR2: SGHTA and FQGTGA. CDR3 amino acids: CASSPGTGLNTEAFF. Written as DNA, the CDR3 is TGTGCCAGCAGCCCCGGGACAGGGTTGAACACTGAAGCTTTCTTT.

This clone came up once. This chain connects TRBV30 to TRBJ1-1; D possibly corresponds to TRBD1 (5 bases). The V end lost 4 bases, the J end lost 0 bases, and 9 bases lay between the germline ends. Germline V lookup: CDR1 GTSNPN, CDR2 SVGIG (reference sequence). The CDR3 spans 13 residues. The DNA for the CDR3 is TGTGCCTGGAATGGGGACTTGAACACTGAAGCTTTCTTT. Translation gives CAWNGDLNTEAFF.

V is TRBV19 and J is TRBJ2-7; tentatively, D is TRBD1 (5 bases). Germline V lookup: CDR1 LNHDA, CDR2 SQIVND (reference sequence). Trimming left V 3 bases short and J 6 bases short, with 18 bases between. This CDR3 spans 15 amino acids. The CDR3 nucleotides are TGTGCCAGTAGTATTTTTGACAGTCCCAACGGCGAGCAGTACTTC. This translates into CASSIFDSPNGEQYF.

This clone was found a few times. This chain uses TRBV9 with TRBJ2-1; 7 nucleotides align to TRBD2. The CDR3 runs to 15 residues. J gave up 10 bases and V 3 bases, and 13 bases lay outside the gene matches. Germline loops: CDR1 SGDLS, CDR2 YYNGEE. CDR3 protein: CASSGLADELEEQFF. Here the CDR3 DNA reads TGTGCCAGCAGCGGGCTAGCGGACGAGCTTGAGGAGCAGTTCTTC.

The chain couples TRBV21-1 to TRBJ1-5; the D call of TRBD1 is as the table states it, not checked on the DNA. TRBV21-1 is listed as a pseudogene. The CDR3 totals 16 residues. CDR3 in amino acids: CASSVGDRETNQPQHF. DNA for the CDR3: TGTGCCAGCAGCGTCGGAGACAGGGAAACAAATCAGCCCCAGCATTTT.

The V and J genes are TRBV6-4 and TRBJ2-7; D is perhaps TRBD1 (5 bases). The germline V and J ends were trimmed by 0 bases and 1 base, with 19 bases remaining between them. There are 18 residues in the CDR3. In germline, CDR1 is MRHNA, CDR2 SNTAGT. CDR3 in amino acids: CASSDSRLDSPLSYEQYF. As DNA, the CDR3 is TGTGCCAGCAGTGACTCGCGGCTAGACAGCCCTCTTTCCTACGAGCAGTACTTC.

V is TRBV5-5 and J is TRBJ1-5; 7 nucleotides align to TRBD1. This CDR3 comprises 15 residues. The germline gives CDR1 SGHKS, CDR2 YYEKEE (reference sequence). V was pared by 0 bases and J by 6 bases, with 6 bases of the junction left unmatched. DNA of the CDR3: TGTGCCAGCAGCTTGGAGACAGGGAGAGGTCAGCCCCAGCATTTT. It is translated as CASSLETGRGQPQHF.

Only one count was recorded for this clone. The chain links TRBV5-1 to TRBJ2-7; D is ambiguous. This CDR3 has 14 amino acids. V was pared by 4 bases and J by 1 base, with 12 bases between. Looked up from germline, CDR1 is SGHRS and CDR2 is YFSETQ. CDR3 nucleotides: TGCGCCAGCAGCCTGGGTGACACTTCCTACGAGCAGTACTTC. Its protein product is CASSLGDTSYEQYF. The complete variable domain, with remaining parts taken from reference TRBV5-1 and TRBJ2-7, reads KAGVTQTPRYLIKTRGQQVTLSCSPISGHRSVSWYQQTPGQGLQFLFEYFSETQRNKGNFPGRFSGRQFSNSRSEMNVSTLELGDSALYLCASSLGDTSYEQYFGPGTRLTVT.

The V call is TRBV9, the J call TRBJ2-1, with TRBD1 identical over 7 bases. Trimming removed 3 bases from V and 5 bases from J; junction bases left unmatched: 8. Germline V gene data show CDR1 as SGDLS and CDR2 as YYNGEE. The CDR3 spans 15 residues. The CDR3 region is CASSAGRTGDNEQFF. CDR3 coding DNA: TGTGCCAGCAGCGCCGGACGGACAGGTGACAATGAGCAGTTCTTC.

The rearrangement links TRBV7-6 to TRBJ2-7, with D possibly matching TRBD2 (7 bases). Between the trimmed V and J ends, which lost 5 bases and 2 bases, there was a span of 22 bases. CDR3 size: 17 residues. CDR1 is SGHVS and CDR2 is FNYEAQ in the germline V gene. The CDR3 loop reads CASSPRGARQGPYEQYF. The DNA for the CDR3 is TGTGCCAGCAGCCCACGGGGGGCAAGGCAGGGACCCTACGAGCAGTACTTC. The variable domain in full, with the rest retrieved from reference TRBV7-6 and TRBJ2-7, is GAGVSQSPRYKVTKRGQDVALRCDPISGHVSLYWYRQALGQGPEFLTYFNYEAQQDKSGLPNDRFSAERPEGSISTLTIQRTEQRDSAMYRCASSPRGARQGPYEQYFGPGTRLTVT.

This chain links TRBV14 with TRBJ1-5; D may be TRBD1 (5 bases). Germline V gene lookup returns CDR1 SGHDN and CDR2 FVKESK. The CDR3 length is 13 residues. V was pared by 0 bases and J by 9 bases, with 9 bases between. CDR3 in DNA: TGTGCCAGCAGCCAAGATGTAGGGGTGCCCCAGCATTTT. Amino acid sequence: CASSQDVGVPQHF.

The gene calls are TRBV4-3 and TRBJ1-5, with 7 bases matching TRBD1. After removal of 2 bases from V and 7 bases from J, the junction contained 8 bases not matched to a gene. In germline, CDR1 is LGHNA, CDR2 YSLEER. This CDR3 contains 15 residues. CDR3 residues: CASSQRQGPAQPQHF. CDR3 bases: TGCGCCAGCAGCCAAAGACAGGGACCTGCCCAGCCCCAGCATTTT.

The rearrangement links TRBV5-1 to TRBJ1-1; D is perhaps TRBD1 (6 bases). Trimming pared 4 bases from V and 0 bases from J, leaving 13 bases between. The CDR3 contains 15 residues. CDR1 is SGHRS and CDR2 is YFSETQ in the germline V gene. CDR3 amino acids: CASSLSGQLNTEAFF. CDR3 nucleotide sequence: TGCGCCAGCAGCCTATCCGGACAGTTGAACACTGAAGCTTTCTTT.

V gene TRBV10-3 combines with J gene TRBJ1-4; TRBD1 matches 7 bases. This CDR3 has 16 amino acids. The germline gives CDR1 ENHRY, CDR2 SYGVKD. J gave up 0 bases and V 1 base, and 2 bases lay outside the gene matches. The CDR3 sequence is CAISEYQGATNEKLFF. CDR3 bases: TGTGCCATCAGTGAGTACCAGGGGGCAACTAATGAAAAACTGTTTTTT.

CDR3 sequence reads: CASSPVMGAGDTDTQYF. CDR3 DNA sequence: TGTGCCAGCTCACCGGTGATGGGAGCGGGGGATACAGATACGCAGTATTTT. V gene TRBV18 combines with J gene TRBJ2-3, with 8 nucleotides matching TRBD2. Germline CDR1 and CDR2: KGHSH and LQKENI. The J segment lost 3 bases and the V segment lost 3 bases, leaving 11 bases of the junction unmatched. This CDR3 has 17 amino acids. The entire variable domain, with the rest obtained from reference TRBV18 and TRBJ2-3, is as follows: NAGVMQNPRHLVRRRGQEARLRCSPMKGHSHVYWYRQLPEEGLKFMVYLQKENIIDESGMPKERFSAEFPKEGPSILRIQQVVRGDSAAYFCASSPVMGAGDTDTQYFGPGTRLTVL.

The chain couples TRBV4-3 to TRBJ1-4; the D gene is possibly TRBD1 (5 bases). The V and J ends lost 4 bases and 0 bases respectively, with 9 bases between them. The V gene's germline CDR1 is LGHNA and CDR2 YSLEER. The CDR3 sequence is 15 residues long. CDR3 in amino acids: CASSLGGATNEKLFF. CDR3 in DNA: TGCGCCAGCAGCCTGGGGGGGGCAACTAATGAAAAACTGTTTTTT.

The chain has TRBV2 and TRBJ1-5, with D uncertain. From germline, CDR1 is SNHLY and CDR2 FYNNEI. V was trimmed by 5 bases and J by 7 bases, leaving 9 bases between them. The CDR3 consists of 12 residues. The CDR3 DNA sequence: TGTGCCAGCAGTAAATCTGAGCAGCCCCAGCATTTT. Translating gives CASSKSEQPQHF.

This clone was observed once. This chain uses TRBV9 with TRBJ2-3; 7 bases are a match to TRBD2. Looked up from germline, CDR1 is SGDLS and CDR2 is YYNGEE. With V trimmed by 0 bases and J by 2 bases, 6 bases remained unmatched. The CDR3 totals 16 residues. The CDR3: CASSVVPSGLTDTQYF. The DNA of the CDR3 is TGTGCCAGCAGCGTAGTGCCTAGCGGACTCACAGATACGCAGTATTTT.

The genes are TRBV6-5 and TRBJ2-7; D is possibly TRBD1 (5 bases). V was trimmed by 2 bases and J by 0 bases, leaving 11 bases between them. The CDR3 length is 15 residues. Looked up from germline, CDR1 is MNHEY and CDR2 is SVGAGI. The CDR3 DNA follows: TGTGCCAGCAGTTACACACAGGATCCCTCCTACGAGCAGTACTTC. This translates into CASSYTQDPSYEQYF.